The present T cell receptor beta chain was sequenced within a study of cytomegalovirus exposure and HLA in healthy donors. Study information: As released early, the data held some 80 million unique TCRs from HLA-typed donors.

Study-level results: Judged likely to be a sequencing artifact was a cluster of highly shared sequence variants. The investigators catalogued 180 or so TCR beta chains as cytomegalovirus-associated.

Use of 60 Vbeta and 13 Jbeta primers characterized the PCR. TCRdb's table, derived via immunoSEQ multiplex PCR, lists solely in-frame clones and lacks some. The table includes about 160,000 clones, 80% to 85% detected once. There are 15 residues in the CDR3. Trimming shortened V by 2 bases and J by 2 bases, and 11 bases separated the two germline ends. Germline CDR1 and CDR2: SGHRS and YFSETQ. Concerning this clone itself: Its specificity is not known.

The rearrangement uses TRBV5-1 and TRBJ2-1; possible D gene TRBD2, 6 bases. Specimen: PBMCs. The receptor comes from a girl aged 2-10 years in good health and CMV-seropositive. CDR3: CASSFTSPTYNEQFF. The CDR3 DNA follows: TGCGCCAGCAGCTTTACTAGCCCTACCTACAATGAGCAGTTCTTC.